Listed below are T cell receptor beta chains from one sample, sequenced in a study of T cells in Graves' hyperthyroidism and ophthalmopathy. Each CDR3 protein is one row after TCRdb ran MiXCR on the multiplex PCR reads. This table holds approximately 400,000 distinct CDR3 sequences, about 18% found once. The specimen was blood. These receptors came from a woman between 18 and 29 years old with Graves' hyperthyroidism. The CDR3 runs from the conserved cysteine through the conserved F or W. The order of the fields is D gene, V gene, CDR3 length, J gene, clone size, CDR3 DNA, CDR3 protein. A D gene is named only where the DNA matches it firmly. Some rows have no size entry. The others give once, few or many, or a class for an expanded clone.

d_call: NA; v_call: TRBV11-1; cdr3_length: 14; j_call: TRBJ1-1; clone_size: many; cdr3_nt: TGTGCCAGCAGCTTCCACCCGGGGAACACTGAAGCTTTCTTT; cdr3_aa: CASSFHPGNTEAFF
d_call: TRBD2; v_call: TRBV5-1; cdr3_length: 16; j_call: TRBJ2-5; clone_size: few; cdr3_nt: TGCGCCAGCAGCTTGGCTACGACTAGCGGGGGGAACACCCAGTACTTC; cdr3_aa: CASSLATTSGGNTQYF
d_call: NA; v_call: TRBV7-3; cdr3_length: 13; j_call: TRBJ2-7; clone_size: NA; cdr3_nt: TGTGCCAGCAGCTTAATCAGGGTGGGGGATCAGTACTTC; cdr3_aa: CASSLIRVGDQYF
d_call: TRBD2; v_call: TRBV20-1; cdr3_length: 13; j_call: TRBJ2-7; clone_size: many; cdr3_nt: TGCAGTGCTAGAGCGGGACTAGACCACGAGCAGTACTTC; cdr3_aa: CSARAGLDHEQYF
d_call: NA; v_call: TRBV7-6; cdr3_length: 13; j_call: TRBJ1-1; clone_size: many; cdr3_nt: TGTGCCAGCAGCGACTCACGGGGTTCTGAAGCTTTCTTT; cdr3_aa: CASSDSRGSEAFF
d_call: NA; v_call: TRBV6-1; cdr3_length: 15; j_call: TRBJ2-7; clone_size: NA; cdr3_nt: TGTGCCAGCAGTGAAGGGATGGGCTACTCCTACGAGCAGTACTTC; cdr3_aa: CASSEGMGYSYEQYF
d_call: NA; v_call: TRBV19; cdr3_length: 14; j_call: TRBJ1-2; clone_size: many; cdr3_nt: TGTGCCAGTATGCGTCGGGGAAGCGACTATGGCTACACCTTC; cdr3_aa: CASMRRGSDYGYTF
d_call: TRBD2; v_call: TRBV20-1; cdr3_length: 15; j_call: TRBJ2-7; clone_size: many; cdr3_nt: TGCAGTGCTAGGGGGGTACTAGCGGATTCCTACGAGCAGTACTTC; cdr3_aa: CSARGVLADSYEQYF
d_call: NA; v_call: TRBV5-1; cdr3_length: 15; j_call: TRBJ1-1; clone_size: few; cdr3_nt: TGCGCCAGCAGCTCCTCGGGGGTCCTCGGGACTGAAGCTTTCTTT; cdr3_aa: CASSSSGVLGTEAFF
d_call: NA; v_call: TRBV19; cdr3_length: 12; j_call: TRBJ1-1; clone_size: few; cdr3_nt: TGTGCCAGTAGGGACACGAACACTGAAGCTTTCTTT; cdr3_aa: CASRDTNTEAFF
d_call: TRBD1; v_call: TRBV19; cdr3_length: 14; j_call: TRBJ1-1; clone_size: NA; cdr3_nt: TGTGCCAGTAGTGGCCGGGACAGGGACACTGAAGCTTTCTTT; cdr3_aa: CASSGRDRDTEAFF
d_call: TRBD1; v_call: TRBV6-2/TRBV6-3; cdr3_length: 15; j_call: TRBJ1-1; clone_size: many; cdr3_nt: TGTGCCAGCAGTTACAGGGGGCTTAGGAACACTGAAGCTTTCTTT; cdr3_aa: CASSYRGLRNTEAFF
d_call: TRBD1; v_call: TRBV7-2; cdr3_length: 13; j_call: TRBJ2-5; clone_size: few; cdr3_nt: TGTGCCAGCAGCCCCCGACAGGGAGAGACCCAGTACTTC; cdr3_aa: CASSPRQGETQYF
d_call: NA; v_call: TRBV7-3; cdr3_length: 14; j_call: TRBJ1-1; clone_size: many; cdr3_nt: TGTGCCAGCAGCCCCAACACCGTGAACACTGAAGCTTTCTTT; cdr3_aa: CASSPNTVNTEAFF
d_call: TRBD1; v_call: TRBV29-1; cdr3_length: 12; j_call: TRBJ1-3; clone_size: NA; cdr3_nt: TGCAGCGTACAGGGGGCTGGAAACACCATATATTTT; cdr3_aa: CSVQGAGNTIYF
d_call: TRBD1; v_call: TRBV11-1; cdr3_length: 17; j_call: TRBJ1-3; clone_size: many; cdr3_nt: TGTGCCAGCAGCCGGCCCGGACAGGAATTCTCTGGAAACACCATATATTTT; cdr3_aa: CASSRPGQEFSGNTIYF
d_call: NA; v_call: TRBV6-2/TRBV6-3; cdr3_length: 12; j_call: TRBJ2-7; clone_size: many; cdr3_nt: TGTGCCACCGGAGACAGTATCAACGAGCAGTACTTC; cdr3_aa: CATGDSINEQYF
d_call: TRBD2; v_call: TRBV12-3/TRBV12-4; cdr3_length: 16; j_call: TRBJ2-7; clone_size: many; cdr3_nt: TGTGCCAGCAGTTTGTCCCGGGGGGACCTCTCCTACGAGCAGTACTTC; cdr3_aa: CASSLSRGDLSYEQYF